This TCR beta chain is drawn from a study of T cell repertoires in cytomegalovirus infection. Study observations and caveats: HLA-C-restricted TCR beta clonotypes specific for CMV led the ex vivo response.

In regard to this clonotype: The target antigen is unknown.

This CDR3 is built from 15 residues. CDR1 and CDR2 from the germline V gene are DFQATT and SNEGSKA (reference sequence). The junction had 10 bases not matched to a gene; V was cut back by 3 bases and J by 3 bases. MiXCR was run by TCRdb on the reads, yielding one entry per CDR3 protein. Of around 200,000 distinct CDR3 sequences detected, around two fifths appear once; the ten largest clones hold around 60%. Sample: CD8+ T cells from cultured PBMCs, taken from culture after CMV antigen stimulation. The source of this sequence is a human donor in good health (CMV status not recorded). Some clones in this sample may be carry-over from other donors' samples. The gene calls are TRBV20-1 and TRBJ1-1; 7 bases line up with TRBD1. The CDR3 nucleotides are TGCAGTGCTAGCTCCAGACAGGGAAGGTACACTGAAGCTTTCTTT. Protein: CSASSRQGRYTEAFF.